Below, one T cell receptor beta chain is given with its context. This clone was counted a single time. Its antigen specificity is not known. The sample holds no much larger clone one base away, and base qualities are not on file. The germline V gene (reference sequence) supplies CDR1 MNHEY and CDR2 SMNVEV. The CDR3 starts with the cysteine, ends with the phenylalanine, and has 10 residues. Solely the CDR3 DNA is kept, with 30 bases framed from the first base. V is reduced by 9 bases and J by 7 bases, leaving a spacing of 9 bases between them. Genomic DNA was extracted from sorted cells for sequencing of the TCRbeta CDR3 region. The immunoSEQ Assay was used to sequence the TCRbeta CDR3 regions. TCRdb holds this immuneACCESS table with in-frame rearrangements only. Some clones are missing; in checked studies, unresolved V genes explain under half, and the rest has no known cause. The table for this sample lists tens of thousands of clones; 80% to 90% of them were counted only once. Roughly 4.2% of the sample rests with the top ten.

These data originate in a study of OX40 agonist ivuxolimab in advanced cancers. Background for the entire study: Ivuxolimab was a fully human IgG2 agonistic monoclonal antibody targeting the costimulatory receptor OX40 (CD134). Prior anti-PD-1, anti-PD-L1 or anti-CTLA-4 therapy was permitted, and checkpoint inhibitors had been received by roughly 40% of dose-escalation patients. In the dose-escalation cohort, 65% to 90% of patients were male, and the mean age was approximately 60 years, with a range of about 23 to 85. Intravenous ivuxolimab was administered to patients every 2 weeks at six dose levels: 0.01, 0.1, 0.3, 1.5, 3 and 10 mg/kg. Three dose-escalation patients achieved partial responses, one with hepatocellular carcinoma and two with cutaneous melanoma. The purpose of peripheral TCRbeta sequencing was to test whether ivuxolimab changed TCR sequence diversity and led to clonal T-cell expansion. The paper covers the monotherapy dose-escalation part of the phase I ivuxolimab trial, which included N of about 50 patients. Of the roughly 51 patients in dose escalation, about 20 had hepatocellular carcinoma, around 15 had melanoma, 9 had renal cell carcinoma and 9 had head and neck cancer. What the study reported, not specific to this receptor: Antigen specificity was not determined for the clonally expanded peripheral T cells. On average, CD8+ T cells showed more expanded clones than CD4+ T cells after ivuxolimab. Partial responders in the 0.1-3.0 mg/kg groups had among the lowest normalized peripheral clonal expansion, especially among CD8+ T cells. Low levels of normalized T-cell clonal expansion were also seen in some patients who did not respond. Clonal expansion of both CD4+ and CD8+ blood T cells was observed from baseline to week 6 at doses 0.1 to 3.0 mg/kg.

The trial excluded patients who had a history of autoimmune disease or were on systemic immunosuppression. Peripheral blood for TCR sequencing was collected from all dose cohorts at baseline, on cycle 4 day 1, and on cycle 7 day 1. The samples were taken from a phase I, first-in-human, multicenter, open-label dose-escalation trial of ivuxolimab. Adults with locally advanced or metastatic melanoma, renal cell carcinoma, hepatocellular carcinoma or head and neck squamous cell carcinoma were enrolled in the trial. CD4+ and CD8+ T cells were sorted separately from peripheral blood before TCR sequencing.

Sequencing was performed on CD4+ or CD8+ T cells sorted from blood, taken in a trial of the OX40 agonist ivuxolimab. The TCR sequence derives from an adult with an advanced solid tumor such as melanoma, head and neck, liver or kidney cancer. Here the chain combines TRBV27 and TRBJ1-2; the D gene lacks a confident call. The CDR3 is CARRVSGYTF. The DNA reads TGTGCCAGGCGGGTTTCTGGCTACACCTTC.